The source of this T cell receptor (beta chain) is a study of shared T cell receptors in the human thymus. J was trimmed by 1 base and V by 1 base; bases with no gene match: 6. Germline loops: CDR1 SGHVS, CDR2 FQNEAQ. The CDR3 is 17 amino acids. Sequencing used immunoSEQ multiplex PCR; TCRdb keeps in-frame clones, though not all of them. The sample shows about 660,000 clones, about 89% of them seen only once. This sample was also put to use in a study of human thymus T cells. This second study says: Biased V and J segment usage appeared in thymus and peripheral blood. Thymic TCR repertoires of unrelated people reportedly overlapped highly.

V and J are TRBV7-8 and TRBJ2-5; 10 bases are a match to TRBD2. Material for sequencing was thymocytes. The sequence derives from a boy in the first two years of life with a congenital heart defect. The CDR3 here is CASSLGGLARTQETQYF. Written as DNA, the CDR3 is TGTGCCAGCAGCTTAGGGGGACTAGCGCGAACCCAAGAGACCCAGTACTTC.